Described below is a single TCR beta chain sequence and its context. Relative to the germline gene, one junction end is altered; a read error may explain this. Participants, patients aged 18 to 65, had newly diagnosed hyperthyroidism with a duration under 2 months. An approximately 10 ml volume of fresh peripheral blood provided the PBMCs. What was amplified from RNA transcripts were TCR beta CDR3 regions. A set of HTBI primers served as the primers for a first-round RT-PCR of the TCR CDR3. TCRdb processed the multiplex PCR reads anew with MiXCR; each CDR3 protein has one entry. This table holds more than 500,000 distinct CDR3 sequences, around 15% found once. Germline V lookup: CDR1 SGHAT, CDR2 FQNNGV. The CDR3 is 15 amino acids. The sample originates from a study of T cells in Graves' hyperthyroidism and ophthalmopathy. Study-level background: Peripheral blood was taken when the disease was first diagnosed, before any treatment began.

This chain uses TRBV11-2 with TRBJ2-3; 11 nucleotides match TRBD2. Sample: blood. The clonotype comes from a woman between 25 and 40 years old with Graves' hyperthyroidism. CDR3 protein: CASSQPGLAEDTQYF. The CDR3 DNA reads TGCGCCAGCAGCCAACCGGGACTAGCGGAAGATACGCAGTATTTT.